Below, 2 T cell receptor beta chains from the same sample are listed, as sequenced in a study of T cell repertoires in cytomegalovirus infection. Using its own MiXCR run on the reads, TCRdb lists one record per CDR3 protein. This table has about 830,000 distinct CDR3 sequences, about 33% appearing once. The antigens these receptors bind are not known. The sequences come from cultured CD8+ T cells from PBMCs, collected from culture after CMV antigen stimulation. The origin of the receptors is a human donor in good health (CMV status not recorded). Some clones in this sample may be carry-over from other donors' samples.

The CDR3 spells CASSQSFLGPPEGLHPEKLFF. The CDR3 coding sequence is TGCGCCAGCAGTCAATCCTTTCTTGGGCCCCCGGAAGGGTTACACCCAGAAAAACTGTTTTTT. The chain uses TRBV23-1 and TRBJ1-4; no firm D call. TRBV23-1 is filed as an ORF, its function uncertain. V lost 0 bases and J 8 bases, leaving 31 bases between the germline ends. The CDR3 contains 21 residues.

This clonotype showed up just a few times. The rearrangement joins TRBV4-3 to TRBJ2-5; 10 positions agree with TRBD2. Germline lookup yields CDR1 LGHNA and CDR2 YSLEER. The length of the CDR3 is 17 residues. The V segment lost 0 bases and the J segment 5 bases; nucleotides outside the gene matches: 9. The CDR3 spells CASSQEAGSGGVETQYF. The CDR3 nucleotides read TGCGCCAGCAGCCAAGAAGCGGGGAGCGGGGGGGTGGAGACCCAGTACTTC.